The T cell receptor beta chain described here comes from a study of technical replicates of blood from four donors. Assay: immunoSEQ multiplex PCR; the TCRdb copy retains only in-frame clones and omits some. The sample comprises some 80,000 clones, 96% of which are singletons, and 0.3% to 0.35% rests with the top ten. V was cut by 4 bases and J by 2 bases, with 14 bases left in between. The CDR3 runs 15 residues. Per the germline V gene, CDR1 is MNHNY and CDR2 is SVGAGI (reference sequence). The chain joins TRBV6-6 to TRBJ1-1, with D possibly TRBD1 on 5 matching bases. This clonotype was obtained from a human donor in good health. The material sequenced was T cells isolated from PBMCs. The CDR3 bases are TGTGCCAGCAGTTCTACCCTGGACAAAAACACTGAAGCTTTCTTT. Residues: CASSSTLDKNTEAFF.